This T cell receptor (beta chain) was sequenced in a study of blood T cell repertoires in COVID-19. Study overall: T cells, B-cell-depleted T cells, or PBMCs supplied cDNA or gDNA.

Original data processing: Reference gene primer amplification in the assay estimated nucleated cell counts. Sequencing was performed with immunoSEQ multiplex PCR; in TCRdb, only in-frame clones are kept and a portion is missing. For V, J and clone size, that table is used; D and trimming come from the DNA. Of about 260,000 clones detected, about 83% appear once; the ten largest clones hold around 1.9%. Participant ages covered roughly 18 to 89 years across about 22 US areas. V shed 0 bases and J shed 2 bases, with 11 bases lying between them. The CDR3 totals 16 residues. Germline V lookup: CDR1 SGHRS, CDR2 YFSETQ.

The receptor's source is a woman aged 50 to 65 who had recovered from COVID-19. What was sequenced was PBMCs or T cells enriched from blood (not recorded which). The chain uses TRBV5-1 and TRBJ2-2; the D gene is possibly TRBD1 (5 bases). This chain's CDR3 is CASSLGIQVNTGELFF. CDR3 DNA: TGCGCCAGCAGCTTGGGGATACAGGTTAACACCGGGGAGCTGTTTTTT.